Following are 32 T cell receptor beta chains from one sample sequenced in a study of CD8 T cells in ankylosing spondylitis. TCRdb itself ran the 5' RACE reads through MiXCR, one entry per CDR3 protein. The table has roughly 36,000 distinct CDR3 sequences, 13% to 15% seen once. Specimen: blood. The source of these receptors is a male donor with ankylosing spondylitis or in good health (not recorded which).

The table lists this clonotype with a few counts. The DNA of the CDR3 is TGTGCCATCAGTGACTTAGCGGGAGTCGACTACAATGAGCAGTTCTTC. It is translated as CAISDLAGVDYNEQFF. The chain carries TRBV10-3 and TRBJ2-1; 9 nucleotides match TRBD2. The CDR3 has 16 amino acids. V was clipped by 3 bases and J by 3 bases; unmatched bases: 6. The germline V gene has CDR1 ENHRY and CDR2 SYGVKD.

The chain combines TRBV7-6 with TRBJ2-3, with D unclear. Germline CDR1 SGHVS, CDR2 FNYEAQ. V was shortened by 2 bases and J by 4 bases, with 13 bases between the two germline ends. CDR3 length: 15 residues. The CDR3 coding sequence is TGTGCCAGCAGCTTAAATGTGGGAAACGCAGATACGCAGTATTTT. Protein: CASSLNVGNADTQYF.

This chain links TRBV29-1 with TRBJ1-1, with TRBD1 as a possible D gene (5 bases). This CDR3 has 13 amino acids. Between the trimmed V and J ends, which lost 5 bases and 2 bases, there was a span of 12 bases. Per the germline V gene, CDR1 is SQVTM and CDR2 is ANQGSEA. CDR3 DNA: TGCAGCGTTCTTGCTGGGGGAAACACTGAAGCTTTCTTT. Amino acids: CSVLAGGNTEAFF.

CDR3 sequence reads: CASSADRGRYIQYF. DNA for the CDR3: TGTGCCAGCAGTGCGGACAGGGGACGGTACATTCAGTACTTC. The rearrangement links TRBV6-2 or TRBV6-3 to TRBJ2-4, with 9 bases fitting TRBD1. This CDR3 is built from 14 residues. Germline loops: CDR1 MNHEY, CDR2 SVGEGT. The V and J ends lost 5 bases and 8 bases, in that order; junction bases with no gene match: 7.

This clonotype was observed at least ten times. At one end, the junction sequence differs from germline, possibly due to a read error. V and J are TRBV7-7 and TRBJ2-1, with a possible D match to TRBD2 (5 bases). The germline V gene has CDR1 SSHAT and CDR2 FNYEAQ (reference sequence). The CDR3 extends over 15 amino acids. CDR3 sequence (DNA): TGTGCTAGCAGCTGGAGGACTCTCTCCTACAATGAGCAGTTCTTC. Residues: CASSWRTLSYNEQFF.

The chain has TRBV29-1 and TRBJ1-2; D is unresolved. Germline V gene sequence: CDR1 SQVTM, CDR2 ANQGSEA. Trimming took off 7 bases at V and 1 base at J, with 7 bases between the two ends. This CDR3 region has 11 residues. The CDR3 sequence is CSAVDNYGYTF. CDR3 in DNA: TGCAGCGCCGTTGATAACTATGGCTACACCTTC. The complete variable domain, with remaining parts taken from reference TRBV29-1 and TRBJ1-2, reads SAVISQKPSRDICQRGTSLTIQCQVDSQVTMMFWYRQQPGQSLTLIATANQGSEATYESGFVIDKFPISRPNLTFSTLTVSNMSPEDSSIYLCSAVDNYGYTFGSGTRLTVV.

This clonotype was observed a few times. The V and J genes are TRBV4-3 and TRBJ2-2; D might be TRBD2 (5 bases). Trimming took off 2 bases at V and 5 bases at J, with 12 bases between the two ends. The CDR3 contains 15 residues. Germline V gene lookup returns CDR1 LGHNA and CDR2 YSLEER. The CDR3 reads CASSQRLAGTGELFF. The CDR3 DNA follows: TGCGCCAGCAGCCAACGGCTAGCCGGGACCGGGGAGCTGTTTTTT.

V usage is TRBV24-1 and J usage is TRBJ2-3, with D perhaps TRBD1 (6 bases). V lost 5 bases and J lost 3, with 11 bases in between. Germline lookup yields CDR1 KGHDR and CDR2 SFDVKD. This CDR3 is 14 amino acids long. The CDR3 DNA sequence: TGTGCCACCAGTGCCTGGGGGCAGACAGATACGCAGTATTTT. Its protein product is CATSAWGQTDTQYF.

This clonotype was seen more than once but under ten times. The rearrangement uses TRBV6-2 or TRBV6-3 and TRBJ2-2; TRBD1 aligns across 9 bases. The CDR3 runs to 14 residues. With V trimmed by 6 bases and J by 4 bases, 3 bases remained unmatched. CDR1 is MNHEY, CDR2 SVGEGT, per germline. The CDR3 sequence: CASRWGQGTGELFF. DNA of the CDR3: TGTGCCAGCAGATGGGGACAGGGCACCGGGGAGCTGTTTTTT.

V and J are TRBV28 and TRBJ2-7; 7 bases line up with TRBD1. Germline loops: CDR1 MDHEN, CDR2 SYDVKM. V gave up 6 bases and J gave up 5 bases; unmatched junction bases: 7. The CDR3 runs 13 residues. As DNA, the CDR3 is TGTGCCAGCAGAATAACAGGGGACCACGAGCAGTACGTC. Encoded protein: CASRITGDHEQYV.

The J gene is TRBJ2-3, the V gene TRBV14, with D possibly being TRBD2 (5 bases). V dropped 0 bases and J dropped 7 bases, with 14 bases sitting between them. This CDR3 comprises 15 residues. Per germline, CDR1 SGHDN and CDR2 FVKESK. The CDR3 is CASSQDPGGFYTQYF. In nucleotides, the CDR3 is TGTGCCAGCAGCCAAGACCCCGGAGGATTCTATACGCAGTATTTT.

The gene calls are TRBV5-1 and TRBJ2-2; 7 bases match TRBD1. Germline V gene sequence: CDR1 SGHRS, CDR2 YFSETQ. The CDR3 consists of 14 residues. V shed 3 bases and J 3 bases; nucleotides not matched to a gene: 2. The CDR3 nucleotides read TGCGCCAGCAGCTCTCAGGGGGACACCGGGGAGCTGTTTTTT. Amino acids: CASSSQGDTGELFF.

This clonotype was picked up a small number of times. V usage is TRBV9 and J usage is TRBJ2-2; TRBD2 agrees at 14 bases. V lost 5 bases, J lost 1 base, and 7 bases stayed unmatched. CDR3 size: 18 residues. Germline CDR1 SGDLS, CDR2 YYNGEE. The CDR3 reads CASSTGTSGGLNTGELFF. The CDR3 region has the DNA TGTGCCAGCAGTACCGGGACTAGCGGGGGATTGAACACCGGGGAGCTGTTTTTT.

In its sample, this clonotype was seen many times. DNA of the CDR3: TGCAGCGGTTCCCCCGGACAGAGCACAGATACGCAGTATTTT. Translating it yields CSGSPGQSTDTQYF. This chain links TRBV29-1 with TRBJ2-3, with D perhaps matching TRBD1 (6 bases). The germline V and J ends were trimmed by 7 bases and 0 bases, with 14 bases remaining between them. The CDR3 length is 14 residues. Germline V gene lookup returns CDR1 SQVTM and CDR2 ANQGSEA.

The CDR3 DNA sequence: TGTGCCAGCAGGCCCCCAGCGGGATACGAGCAGTACTTC. This gives the protein CASRPPAGYEQYF. This chain joins TRBV6-2 or TRBV6-3 and TRBJ2-7; 7 bases are a match to TRBD2. Unmatched junction bases numbered 6, after V lost 6 bases and J lost 4 bases. This CDR3 has 13 residues. The V gene's germline CDR1 is MNHEY and CDR2 SVGEGT.

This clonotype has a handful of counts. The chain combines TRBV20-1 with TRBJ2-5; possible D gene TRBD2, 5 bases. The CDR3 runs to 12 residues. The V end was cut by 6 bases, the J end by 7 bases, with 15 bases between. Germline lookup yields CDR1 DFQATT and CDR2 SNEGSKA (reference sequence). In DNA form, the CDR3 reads TGCAGTGCCAGGCCCTCGGGAAGGACCCAGTACTTC. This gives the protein CSARPSGRTQYF.

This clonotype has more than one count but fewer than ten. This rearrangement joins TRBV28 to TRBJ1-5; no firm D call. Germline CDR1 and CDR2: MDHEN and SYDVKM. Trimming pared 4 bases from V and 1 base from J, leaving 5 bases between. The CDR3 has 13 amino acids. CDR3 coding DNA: TGTGCCAGCAGTTGGCCCAGCAATCAGCCCCAGCATTTT. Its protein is CASSWPSNQPQHF.

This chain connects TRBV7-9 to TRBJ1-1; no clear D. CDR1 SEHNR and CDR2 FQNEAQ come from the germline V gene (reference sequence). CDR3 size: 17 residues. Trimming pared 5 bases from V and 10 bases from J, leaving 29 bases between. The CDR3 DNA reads TGTGCCAGCAGCCCGGCGGGCGCCCGCAACCATTTGAAGGGAGCTTTCTTT. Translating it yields CASSPAGARNHLKGAFF.

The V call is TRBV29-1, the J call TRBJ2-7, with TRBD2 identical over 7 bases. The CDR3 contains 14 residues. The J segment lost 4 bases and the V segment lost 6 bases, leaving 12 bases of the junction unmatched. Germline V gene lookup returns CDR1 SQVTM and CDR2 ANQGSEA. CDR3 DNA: TGCAGCGTACGATTGGGACTAAGCGGGTACGAGCAGTACTTC. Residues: CSVRLGLSGYEQYF.

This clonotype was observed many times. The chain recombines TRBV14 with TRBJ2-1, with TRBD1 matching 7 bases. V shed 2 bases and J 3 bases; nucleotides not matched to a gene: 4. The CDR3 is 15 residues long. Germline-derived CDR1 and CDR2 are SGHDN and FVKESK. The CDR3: CASSQRQGVYNEQFF. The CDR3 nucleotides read TGTGCCAGCAGCCAAAGACAGGGAGTCTACAATGAGCAGTTCTTC.

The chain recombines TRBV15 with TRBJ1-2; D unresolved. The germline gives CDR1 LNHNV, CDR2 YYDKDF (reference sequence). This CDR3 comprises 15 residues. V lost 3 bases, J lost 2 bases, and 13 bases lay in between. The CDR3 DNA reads TGTGCCACCAGCAGGGACTACGGACGGAACTATGGCTACACCTTC. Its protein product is CATSRDYGRNYGYTF.

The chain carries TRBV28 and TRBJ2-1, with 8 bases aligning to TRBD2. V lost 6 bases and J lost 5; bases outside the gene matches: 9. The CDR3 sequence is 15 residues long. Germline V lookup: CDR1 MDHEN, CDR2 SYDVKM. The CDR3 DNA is TGTGCCAGCAGCCACAGCGGGAGTTTCGACAATGAGCAGTTCTTC. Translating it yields CASSHSGSFDNEQFF. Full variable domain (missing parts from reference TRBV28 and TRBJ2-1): DVKVTQSSRYLVKRTGEKVFLECVQDMDHENMFWYRQDPGLGLRLIYFSYDVKMKEKGDIPEGYSVSREKKERFSLILESASTNQTSMYLCASSHSGSFDNEQFFGPGTRLTVL.

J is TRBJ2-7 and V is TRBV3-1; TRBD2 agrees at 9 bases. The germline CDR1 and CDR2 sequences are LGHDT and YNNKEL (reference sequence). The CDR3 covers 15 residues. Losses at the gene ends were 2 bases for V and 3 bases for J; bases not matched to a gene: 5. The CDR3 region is CASSQTSGFFYEQYF. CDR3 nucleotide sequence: TGTGCCAGCAGCCAAACTAGCGGGTTTTTCTACGAGCAGTACTTC.

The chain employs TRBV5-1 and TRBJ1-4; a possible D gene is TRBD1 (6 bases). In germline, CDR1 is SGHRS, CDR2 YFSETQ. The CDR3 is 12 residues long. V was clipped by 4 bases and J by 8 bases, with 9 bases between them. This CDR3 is CASSPQGEKLFF. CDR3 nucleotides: TGCGCCAGCAGCCCACAGGGCGAAAAACTGTTTTTT.

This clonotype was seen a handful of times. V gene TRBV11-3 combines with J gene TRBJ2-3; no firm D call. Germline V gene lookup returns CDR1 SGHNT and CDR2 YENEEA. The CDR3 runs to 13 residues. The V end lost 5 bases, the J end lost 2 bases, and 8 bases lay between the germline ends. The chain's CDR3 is CASSTVFTDTQYF. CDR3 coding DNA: TGTGCCAGCAGCACCGTGTTCACAGATACGCAGTATTTT.

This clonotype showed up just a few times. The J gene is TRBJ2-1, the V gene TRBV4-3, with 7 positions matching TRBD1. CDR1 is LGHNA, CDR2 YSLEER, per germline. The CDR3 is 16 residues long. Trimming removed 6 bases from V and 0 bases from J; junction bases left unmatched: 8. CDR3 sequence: CASSRSGDSSYNEQFF. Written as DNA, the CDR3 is TGCGCCAGCAGTCGATCAGGGGACAGCTCCTACAATGAGCAGTTCTTC.

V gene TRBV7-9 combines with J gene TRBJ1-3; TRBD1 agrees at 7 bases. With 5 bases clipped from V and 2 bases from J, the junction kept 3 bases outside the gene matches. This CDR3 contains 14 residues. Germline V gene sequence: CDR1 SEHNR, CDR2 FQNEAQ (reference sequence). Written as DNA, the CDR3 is TGTGCCAGCAGCCAAGACAGGGCTGGAAACACCATATATTTT. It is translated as CASSQDRAGNTIYF.

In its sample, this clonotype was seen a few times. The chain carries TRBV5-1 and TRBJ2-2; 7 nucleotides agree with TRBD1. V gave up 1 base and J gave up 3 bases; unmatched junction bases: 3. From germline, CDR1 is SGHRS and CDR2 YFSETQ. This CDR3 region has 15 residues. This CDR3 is CASSLTGADTGELFF. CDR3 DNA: TGCGCCAGCAGCTTGACAGGGGCGGACACCGGGGAGCTGTTTTTT.

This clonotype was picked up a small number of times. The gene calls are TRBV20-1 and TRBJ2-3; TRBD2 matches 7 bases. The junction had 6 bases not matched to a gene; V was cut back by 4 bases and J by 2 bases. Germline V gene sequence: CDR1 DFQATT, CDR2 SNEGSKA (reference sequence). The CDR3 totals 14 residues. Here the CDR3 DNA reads TGCAGTGCTACGGGGGGAGGGCCCACAGATACGCAGTATTTT. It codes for CSATGGGPTDTQYF.

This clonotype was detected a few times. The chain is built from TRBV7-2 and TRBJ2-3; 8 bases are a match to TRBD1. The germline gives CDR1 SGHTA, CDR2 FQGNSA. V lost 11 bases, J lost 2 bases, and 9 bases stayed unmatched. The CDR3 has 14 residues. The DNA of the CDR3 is TGTGCCTCTCGGGACAGGACCTACACAGATACGCAGTATTTT. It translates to CASRDRTYTDTQYF.

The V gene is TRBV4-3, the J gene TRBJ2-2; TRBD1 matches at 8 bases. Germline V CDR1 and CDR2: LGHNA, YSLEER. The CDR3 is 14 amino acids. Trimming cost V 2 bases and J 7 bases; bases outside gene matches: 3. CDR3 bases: TGCGCCAGCAGCCAATCCGGGACAGGCGGGGAGCTGTTTTTT. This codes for CASSQSGTGGELFF.

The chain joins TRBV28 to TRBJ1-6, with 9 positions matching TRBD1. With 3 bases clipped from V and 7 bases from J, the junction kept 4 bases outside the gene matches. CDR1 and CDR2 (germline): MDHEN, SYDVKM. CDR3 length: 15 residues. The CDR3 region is CASSLVTGGNSPLHF. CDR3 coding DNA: TGTGCCAGCAGTTTGGTGACAGGGGGAAATTCACCCCTCCACTTT.